This TCR beta chain came from a study of response to subunit inactivated influenza vaccine. Study-wide results and limits: Few new T cells, the authors suggested, are recruited by each seasonal influenza vaccination.

To note about this clonotype: Its matching antigen is unknown.

CDR1 and CDR2 from the germline V gene are SEHNR and FQNEAQ (reference sequence). With V trimmed by 4 bases and J by 8 bases, 5 bases remained unmatched. The CDR3 covers 14 residues. One entry per CDR3 protein results from TCRdb running MiXCR on the RT-PCR reads. The sample shows 500,000 to 600,000 distinct CDR3 sequences, 14% of them seen only once. This receptor was obtained from a man aged 45-65 years who received an inactivated influenza vaccine. This chain connects TRBV7-9 to TRBJ2-1, with 10 bases lining up with TRBD1. The material sequenced was PBMCs from blood, taken 11 to 12 days after vaccination. The CDR3 sequence is CASSSWDRGDEQFF. The DNA of the CDR3 is TGTGCCAGCAGCTCCTGGGACAGGGGCGATGAGCAGTTCTTC.